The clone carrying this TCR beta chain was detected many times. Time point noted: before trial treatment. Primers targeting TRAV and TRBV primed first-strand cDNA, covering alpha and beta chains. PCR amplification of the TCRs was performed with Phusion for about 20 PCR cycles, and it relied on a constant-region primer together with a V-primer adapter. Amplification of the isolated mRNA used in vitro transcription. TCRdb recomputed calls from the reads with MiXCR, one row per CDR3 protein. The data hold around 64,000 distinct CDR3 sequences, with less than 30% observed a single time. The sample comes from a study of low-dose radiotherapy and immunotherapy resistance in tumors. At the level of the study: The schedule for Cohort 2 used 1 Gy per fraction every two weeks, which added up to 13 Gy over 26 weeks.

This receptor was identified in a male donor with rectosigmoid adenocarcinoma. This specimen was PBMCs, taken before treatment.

The CDR3 reads CASSPKQATDTGELFF. Here the CDR3 DNA reads TGTGCCAGCAGTCCCAAGCAGGCTACAGACACCGGGGAGCTGTTTTTT. The V gene is TRBV7-9, the J gene TRBJ2-2, with no clear D. The V gene lost 6 bases and the J gene lost 3 bases, with 17 bases spanning the gap. Per the germline V gene, CDR1 is SEHNR and CDR2 is FQNEAQ (reference sequence). The CDR3 length is 16 residues.